Reported below is one T cell receptor beta chain. Antigen unknown. An end of the junction does not agree with germline; a read error may underlie this. It was with a sample-barcoded 5' primer and a J-beta primer mix that a second PCR of roughly 6 to 12 cycles was run. Carrying 12 random nucleotides, a template-switch adaptor labeled each individual cDNA molecule. TCRdb used MiXCR to reprocess the 5' RACE reads, holding one entry per CDR3 protein. The top ten hold roughly 12% of the sample, which has about a million distinct CDR3 sequences, approximately 49% seen once. This entry comes from a study of blood T cells in healthy people across ages. Study as a whole: The template switching approach captured approximately one barcoded beta molecule for every two T cells. Findings and limits, study-wide: Naive CD4+ cells and diversity were both higher in long-lived donors than in aged donors.

From germline, CDR1 is SSHAT and CDR2 FNYEAQ (reference sequence). CDR3 length: 15 residues. Specimen: blood. This clonotype was obtained from a man in his thirties or forties in good health. V gene TRBV7-7 combines with J gene TRBJ2-5; D possibly corresponds to TRBD1 (5 bases). This chain's CDR3 is CASSLGRVLKETQYF. The CDR3 DNA is TGTGCTAGCAGCTTAGGCAGGGTCCTTAAAGAGACCCAGTACTTC.